Shown below are 19 T cell receptor beta chains from a single sample sequenced in a study of immune evolution from preneoplasia to lung adenocarcinoma. TCRdb's copy holds only in-frame clones and misses some; the assay was immunoSEQ multiplex PCR. The table records about 11,000 clones, roughly 80% of them present only once. Input material: FFPE minimally invasive lung adenocarcinoma tissue. Receptors were obtained from a person between 65 and 80 years old with lung adenocarcinoma.

The chain uses TRBV7-4 and TRBJ1-4; D perhaps matches TRBD1 (5 bases). CDR1 SGHVT and CDR2 SQSDAQ come from the germline V gene. The V and J ends lost 4 bases and 0 bases respectively, with 12 bases between them. This CDR3 has 16 amino acids. CDR3 in amino acids: CASSSSTVTTNEKLFF. Written as DNA, the CDR3 is TGTGCCAGCAGCTCGTCGACAGTTACAACTAATGAAAAACTGTTTTTT.

This chain joins TRBV28 and TRBJ1-5; D gene unclear. This CDR3 comprises 12 residues. Germline V lookup: CDR1 MDHEN, CDR2 SYDVKM. V was clipped by 3 bases and J by 0 bases, with 0 bases between them. CDR3 protein: CASSFSNQPQHF. The CDR3 region has the DNA TGTGCCAGCAGTTTTAGCAATCAGCCCCAGCATTTT.

This sequence joins TRBV2 and TRBJ1-5; D unclear. The CDR3 consists of 15 residues. The V end was cut by 1 base, the J end by 4 bases, with 11 bases between. Germline lookup yields CDR1 SNHLY and CDR2 FYNNEI. CDR3 residues: CASSEGGTGNQPQHF. The DNA for the CDR3 is TGTGCCAGCAGTGAAGGCGGAACGGGGAATCAGCCCCAGCATTTT.

In its sample, this clone was seen once. The chain's CDR3 is CASSEARGGWLPYEQYF. In DNA, the CDR3 is TGTGCCAGCAGTGAAGCACGGGGGGGATGGCTACCGTACGAGCAGTACTTC. The V and J genes are TRBV6-1 and TRBJ2-7, with TRBD2 matching over 8 bases. This CDR3 is 17 amino acids long. The germline V gene encodes CDR1 MNHNS and CDR2 SASEGT. The V segment lost 0 bases and the J segment 4 bases; nucleotides outside the gene matches: 11.

CDR3 in amino acids: CASSQAGGSGTQYF. CDR3 bases: TGTGCCAGCAGTCAGGCGGGGGGGTCCGGGACCCAGTACTTC. The chain combines TRBV6-4 with TRBJ2-5, with 9 bases aligning to TRBD2. The CDR3 is 14 amino acids. Losses at the gene ends were 5 bases for V and 7 bases for J; bases not matched to a gene: 8. Germline CDR1 and CDR2: MRHNA and SNTAGT.

This clone was counted only a few times. This chain uses TRBV5-5 with TRBJ2-7, with D tentatively TRBD2 (6 bases). V shed 7 bases and J shed 2 bases, with 13 bases lying between them. This CDR3 is 13 amino acids long. Looked up from germline, CDR1 is SGHKS and CDR2 is YYEKEE (reference sequence). In DNA, the CDR3 is TGTGCCAGCGGATCGGGAGTAGCCTACGAGCAGTACTTC. This gives the protein CASGSGVAYEQYF.

This chain uses TRBV12-5 with TRBJ2-7; D possibly matches TRBD1 or TRBD2 (5 bases each). The CDR3 has 14 amino acids. V lost 1 base and J 0 bases, leaving 7 bases between the germline ends. Germline V lookup: CDR1 LGHNT, CDR2 FRNRAP. CDR3 region: CASGLGGNSYEQYF. In DNA, the CDR3 is TGTGCTAGTGGTTTGGGGGGGAACTCCTACGAGCAGTACTTC.

In its sample, this clone was seen once. The chain carries TRBV18 and TRBJ1-2, with 7 nucleotides matching TRBD1. V lost 6 bases and J lost 3; bases outside the gene matches: 4. In germline, CDR1 is KGHSH, CDR2 LQKENI. The CDR3 is made up of 13 amino acids. The CDR3 here is CASSAGTDYGYTF. The CDR3 DNA reads TGTGCCAGCTCCGCCGGGACAGACTATGGCTACACCTTC.

This clone appeared once. The chain has TRBV28 and TRBJ2-5; perhaps TRBD1 as D (5 bases). The CDR3 length is 12 residues. V was pared by 7 bases and J by 1 base, with 7 bases between. Looked up from germline, CDR1 is MDHEN and CDR2 is SYDVKM. The CDR3 DNA sequence: TGTGCCAGCAATACAGGCCAAGAGACCCAGTACTTC. It encodes CASNTGQETQYF.

J is TRBJ2-3 and V is TRBV11-2, with 14 bases lining up with TRBD2. Germline-derived CDR1 and CDR2 are SGHAT and FQNNGV. Trimming at V came to 6 bases and at J to 6 bases, leaving 11 bases not matched to a gene. There are 17 residues in the CDR3. Here the CDR3 DNA reads TGTGCCAGCAGTGGCGGGACTAGCGGGAGAGGTGGGGATACGCAGTATTTT. Encoded protein: CASSGGTSGRGGDTQYF.

The chain uses TRBV9 and TRBJ2-5, with D possibly being TRBD2 (7 bases). V was clipped by 4 bases and J by 5 bases, with 21 bases between them. The CDR3 consists of 16 residues. The V gene's germline CDR1 is SGDLS and CDR2 YYNGEE. CDR3 protein: CASSLQGGASGETQYF. CDR3 nucleotides: TGTGCCAGCAGCTTACAAGGGGGGGCCTCGGGGGAGACCCAGTACTTC.

The chain joins TRBV5-1 to TRBJ2-7; TRBD1 agrees at 9 bases. This CDR3 comprises 15 residues. The germline V gene has CDR1 SGHRS and CDR2 YFSETQ. V gave up 4 bases and J gave up 4 bases; unmatched junction bases: 9. The DNA of the CDR3 is TGCGCCAGCAGCCCAAGGACAGGGGCCAGATACGAGCAGTACTTC. It specifies CASSPRTGARYEQYF.

V is TRBV7-8 and J is TRBJ1-1; D remains ambiguous. Germline CDR1 reads SGHVS; CDR2 reads FQNEAQ. The CDR3 extends over 12 amino acids. Trimming shortened V by 5 bases and J by 3 bases, and 7 bases separated the two germline ends. In DNA, the CDR3 is TGTGCCAGCAGCCACCGGGACACTGAAGCTTTCTTT. It encodes CASSHRDTEAFF.

The V call is TRBV28, the J call TRBJ1-5; 11 bases match TRBD1. This CDR3 region has 15 residues. The germline V gene has CDR1 MDHEN and CDR2 SYDVKM. V shed 3 bases and J 6 bases; nucleotides not matched to a gene: 4. CDR3 sequence reads: CASSFGQGAIQPQHF. In DNA form, the CDR3 reads TGTGCCAGCAGTTTTGGACAGGGGGCGATTCAGCCCCAGCATTTT.

The rearrangement joins TRBV7-9 to TRBJ1-2; maybe TRBD1 (6 bases). Germline lookup yields CDR1 SEHNR and CDR2 FQNEAQ (reference sequence). There are 16 residues in the CDR3. Trimming stripped 1 base from V and 5 bases from J, with 17 bases between. CDR3 nucleotide sequence: TGTGCCAGCAGCTTAGATGGCGGACAGCCCAAATATGGCTACACCTTC. This gives the protein CASSLDGGQPKYGYTF. Full variable domain (outside the CDR3, taken from reference TRBV7-9 and TRBJ1-2): DTGVSQNPRHKITKRGQNVTFRCDPISEHNRLYWYRQTLGQGPEFLTYFQNEAQLEKSRLLSDRFSAERPKGSFSTLEIQRTEQGDSAMYLCASSLDGGQPKYGYTFGSGTRLTVV.

The chain joins TRBV30 to TRBJ2-5; TRBD1 matches at 8 bases. Germline trimming cut 5 bases from V and 3 bases from J; bases unmatched to any gene: 11. This CDR3 comprises 15 residues. CDR1 is GTSNPN, CDR2 SVGIG, per germline (reference sequence). CDR3 amino acids: CAWASGGMWEETQYF. As DNA, the CDR3 is TGTGCCTGGGCATCAGGGGGCATGTGGGAAGAGACCCAGTACTTC.

This clone was seen once. The V and J genes are TRBV9 and TRBJ1-2; 9 bases line up with TRBD1. Germline CDR1 SGDLS, CDR2 YYNGEE. The ends lost 3 bases at V and 2 bases at J; junction bases unmatched: 5. The CDR3 is 15 amino acids. CDR3 protein: CASSGTGAFNYGYTF. The CDR3 DNA reads TGTGCCAGCAGCGGGACAGGGGCCTTCAACTATGGCTACACCTTC.

J is TRBJ2-3 and V is TRBV2; a possible D gene is TRBD1 (6 bases). CDR1 is SNHLY, CDR2 FYNNEI, per germline. The ends were cut back, 3 bases at V and 0 bases at J, with 10 bases in the middle. The CDR3 has 15 residues. The CDR3 region has the DNA TGTGCCAGCAGTGACCAGGGGTCCAGCACAGATACGCAGTATTTT. This sequence encodes CASSDQGSSTDTQYF.

This rearrangement joins TRBV28 to TRBJ2-7; D remains ambiguous. From germline, CDR1 is MDHEN and CDR2 SYDVKM. Trimming took 3 bases from V and 3 from J, leaving 12 bases between them. This CDR3 region has 14 residues. CDR3 amino acids: CASSFTGRVYEQYF. In DNA form, the CDR3 reads TGTGCCAGCAGTTTCACCGGACGGGTCTACGAGCAGTACTTC.